The 11 T cell receptor beta chains listed next were all sequenced from one sample in a study of CD8 T cells in Susac syndrome. When the RNA was reverse transcribed, random hexamers were used with an input of roughly 0.45 to 1 ug. Using its own MiXCR run on the immunoSEQ multiplex PCR reads, TCRdb lists one record per CDR3 protein. The data hold around 170,000 distinct CDR3 sequences, with about 92% observed a single time. Specimen: CD4+ T cells from PBMCs. These receptors were obtained from a human donor in good health.

J is TRBJ2-3 and V is TRBV2; tentatively, D is TRBD2 (6 bases). Looked up from germline, CDR1 is SNHLY and CDR2 is FYNNEI. CDR3 length: 14 residues. V gave up 4 bases and J gave up 14 bases, with 22 bases separating them. In DNA, the CDR3 is TGTGCCAGCAGTGGGGTCGGGGGACCCCTTTACGGGTATTTT. This encodes CASSGVGGPLYGYF.

V gene TRBV6-4 combines with J gene TRBJ2-3; 7 nucleotides align to TRBD1. With 3 bases clipped from V and 0 bases from J, the junction kept 3 bases outside the gene matches. Per germline, CDR1 MRHNA and CDR2 SNTAGT. CDR3 length: 15 amino acids. CDR3 residues: CASSEQGSSTDTQYF. CDR3 DNA sequence: TGTGCCAGCAGTGAACAGGGGTCTAGCACAGATACGCAGTATTTT.

The chain has TRBV10-3 and TRBJ2-4, with 15 bases matching TRBD2. With 3 bases clipped from V and 9 bases from J, the junction kept 12 bases outside the gene matches. The CDR3 is 18 residues long. The V gene's germline CDR1 is ENHRY and CDR2 SYGVKD. The CDR3 DNA reads TGTGCCATCAGTGAAATGTCGGGACTAGCGGGGGGTCGGAGCATTCAGTACTTC. The encoded protein is CAISEMSGLAGGRSIQYF.

This chain links TRBV7-2 with TRBJ2-2; D gene uncertain. V was cut by 2 bases and J by 0 bases, with 10 bases left in between. Germline-derived CDR1 and CDR2 are SGHTA and FQGNSA. The CDR3 has 16 amino acids. The chain's CDR3 is CASSLFRSANTGELFF. The CDR3 bases are TGTGCCAGCAGCTTATTTCGGAGCGCGAACACCGGGGAGCTGTTTTTT.

This chain links TRBV7-2 with TRBJ2-3; TRBD2 aligns across 9 bases. CDR3 length: 16 residues. V gave up 3 bases and J gave up 3 bases; unmatched junction bases: 7. Germline CDR1 and CDR2: SGHTA and FQGNSA. CDR3 amino acids: CASSLGSSGETDTQYF. CDR3 nucleotides: TGTGCCAGCAGCTTGGGGTCTAGCGGGGAAACAGATACGCAGTATTTT.

This chain joins TRBV7-2 and TRBJ2-5; perhaps TRBD2 as D (5 bases). The germline gives CDR1 SGHTA, CDR2 FQGNSA. With 8 bases removed from V and 1 base from J, the gap between germline ends came to 11 bases. The CDR3 sequence is 13 residues long. CDR3 bases: TGTGCCAGCGGAGGCGGAGCCCAAGAGACCCAGTACTTC. It translates to CASGGGAQETQYF. Variable domain in full (rest from reference TRBV7-2 and TRBJ2-5): GAGVSQSPSNKVTEKGKDVELRCDPISGHTALYWYRQSLGQGLEFLIYFQGNSAPDKSGLPSDRFSAERTGGSVSTLTIQRTQQEDSAVYLCASGGGAQETQYFGPGTRLLVL.

The rearrangement joins TRBV7-2 to TRBJ2-7, with 8 bases aligning to TRBD2. Unmatched junction bases numbered 7, after V lost 2 bases and J lost 4 bases. Per germline, CDR1 SGHTA and CDR2 FQGNSA. This CDR3 spans 15 amino acids. The CDR3 here is CASSLLRGGRYEQYF. The CDR3 coding sequence is TGTGCCAGCAGCTTATTACGGGGGGGGCGGTACGAGCAGTACTTC.

CDR3 DNA: TGTGCCAGCAGCGCTCAGGGCGGGGGGGCAAACGAGCAGTACTTC. Translated, it gives CASSAQGGGANEQYF. The V and J genes are TRBV7-9 and TRBJ2-7; 9 nucleotides match TRBD2. Germline V CDR1 and CDR2: SEHNR, FQNEAQ (reference sequence). This CDR3 region has 15 residues. With 5 bases clipped from V and 5 bases from J, the junction kept 10 bases outside the gene matches.

In DNA, the CDR3 is TGTGCCAGCAGCCCTCGCGGGGGACGAGGGCAGTTCTTC. The encoded protein is CASSPRGGRGQFF. J is TRBJ2-1 and V is TRBV7-2; TRBD2 agrees at 7 bases. V lost 5 bases to trimming and J lost 12 bases; unmatched junction nucleotides: 10. The CDR3 extends over 13 amino acids. Germline-derived CDR1 and CDR2 are SGHTA and FQGNSA.

This rearrangement joins TRBV6-5 to TRBJ1-5, with D possibly matching TRBD1 (5 bases). Deletions cut 5 bases from V and 10 bases from J, with 21 bases between. This CDR3 is built from 15 residues. Germline CDR1 MNHEY, CDR2 SVGAGI. DNA of the CDR3: TGTGCCAGCAGTCTCACATATTGGGGGACCAGTCCCCAGCATTTT. Residues: CASSLTYWGTSPQHF.

The chain combines TRBV6-5 with TRBJ1-6, with D possibly TRBD1 on 5 matching bases. Trimming left V 0 bases short and J 6 bases short, with 9 bases between. The CDR3 covers 15 residues. CDR1 and CDR2 from the germline V gene are MNHEY and SVGAGI. The DNA of the CDR3 is TGTGCCAGCAGTTACTCTCGGGGCGGTAATTCACCCCTCCACTTT. The encoded protein is CASSYSRGGNSPLHF.